This TCR beta chain was sequenced during a study of technical replicates of blood from several donors. Sequencing was performed with immunoSEQ multiplex PCR; in TCRdb, only in-frame clones are kept and a portion is missing. The sample holds about 61,000 clones, about 96% seen once. Trimming cost V 1 base and J 1 base; bases outside gene matches: 4. Germline V gene sequence: CDR1 SGHRS, CDR2 YFSETQ. The CDR3 runs 15 residues. The V gene is TRBV5-1, the J gene TRBJ2-7; 8 bases map to TRBD1. The receptor was isolated from a human donor in good health. Sequenced: T cells isolated from PBMCs. Written as DNA, the CDR3 is TGCGCCAGCAGCTTGAGTCAGGGGGCGTCCTACGAGCAGTACTTC. It yields the protein CASSLSQGASYEQYF.